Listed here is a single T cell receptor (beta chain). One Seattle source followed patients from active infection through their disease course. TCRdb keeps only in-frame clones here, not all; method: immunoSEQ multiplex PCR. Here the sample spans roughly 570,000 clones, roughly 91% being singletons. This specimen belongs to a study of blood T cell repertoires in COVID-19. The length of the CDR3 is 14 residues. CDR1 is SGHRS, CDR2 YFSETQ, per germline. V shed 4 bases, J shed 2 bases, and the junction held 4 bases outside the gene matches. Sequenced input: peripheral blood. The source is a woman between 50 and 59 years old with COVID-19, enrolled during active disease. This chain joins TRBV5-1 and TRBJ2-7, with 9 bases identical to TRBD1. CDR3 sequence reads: CASSRQGDTYEQYF. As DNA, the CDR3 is TGCGCCAGCAGCCGACAGGGGGACACCTACGAGCAGTACTTC. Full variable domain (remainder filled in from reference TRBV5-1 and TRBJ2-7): KAGVTQTPRYLIKTRGQQVTLSCSPISGHRSVSWYQQTPGQGLQFLFEYFSETQRNKGNFPGRFSGRQFSNSRSEMNVSTLELGDSALYLCASSRQGDTYEQYFGPGTRLTVT.